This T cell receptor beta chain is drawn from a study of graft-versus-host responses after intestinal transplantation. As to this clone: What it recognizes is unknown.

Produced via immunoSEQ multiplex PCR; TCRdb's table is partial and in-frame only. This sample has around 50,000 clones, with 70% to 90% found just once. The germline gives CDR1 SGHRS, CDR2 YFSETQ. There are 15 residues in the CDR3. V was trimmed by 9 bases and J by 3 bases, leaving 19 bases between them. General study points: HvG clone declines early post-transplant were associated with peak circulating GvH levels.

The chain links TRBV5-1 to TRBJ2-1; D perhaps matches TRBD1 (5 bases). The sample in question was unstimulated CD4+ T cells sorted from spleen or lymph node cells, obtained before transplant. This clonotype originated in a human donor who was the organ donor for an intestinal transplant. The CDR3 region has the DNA TGCGCCAACCTCACAGGATCTCCTCACTACAATGAGCAGTTCTTC. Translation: CANLTGSPHYNEQFF.